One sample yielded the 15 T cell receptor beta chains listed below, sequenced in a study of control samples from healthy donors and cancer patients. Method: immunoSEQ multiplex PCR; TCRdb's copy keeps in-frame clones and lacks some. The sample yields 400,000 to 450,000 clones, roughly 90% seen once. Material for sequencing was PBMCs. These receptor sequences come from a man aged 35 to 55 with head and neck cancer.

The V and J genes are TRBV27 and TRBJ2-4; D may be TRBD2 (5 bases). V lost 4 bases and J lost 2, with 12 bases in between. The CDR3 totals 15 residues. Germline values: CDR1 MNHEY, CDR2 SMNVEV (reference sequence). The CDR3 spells CASSSLGLSKNIQYF. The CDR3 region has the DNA TGTGCCAGCAGTTCACTAGGGTTATCCAAAAACATTCAGTACTTC.

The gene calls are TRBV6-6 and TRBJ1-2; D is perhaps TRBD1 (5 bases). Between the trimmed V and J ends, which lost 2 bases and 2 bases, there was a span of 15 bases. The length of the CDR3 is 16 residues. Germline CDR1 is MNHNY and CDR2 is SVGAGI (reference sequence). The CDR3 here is CASSYDGASRNYGYTF. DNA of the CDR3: TGTGCCAGCAGTTACGACGGGGCTTCGCGAAACTATGGCTACACCTTC.

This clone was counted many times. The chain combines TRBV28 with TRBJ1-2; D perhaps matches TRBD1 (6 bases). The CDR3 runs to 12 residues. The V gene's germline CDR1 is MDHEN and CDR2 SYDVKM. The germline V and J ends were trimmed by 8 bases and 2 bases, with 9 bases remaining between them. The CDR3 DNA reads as TGTGCCAGCGCCGGACAGAACTATGGCTACACCTTC. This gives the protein CASAGQNYGYTF.

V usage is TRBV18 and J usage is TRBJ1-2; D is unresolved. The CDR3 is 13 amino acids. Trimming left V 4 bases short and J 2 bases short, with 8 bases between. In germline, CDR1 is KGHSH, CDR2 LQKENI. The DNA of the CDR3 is TGTGCCAGCTCACTCTCGATAAACTATGGCTACACCTTC. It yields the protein CASSLSINYGYTF.

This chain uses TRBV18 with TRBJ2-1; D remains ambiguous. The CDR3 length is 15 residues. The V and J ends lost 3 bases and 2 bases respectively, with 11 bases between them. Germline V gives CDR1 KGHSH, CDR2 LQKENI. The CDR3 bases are TGTGCCAGCTCACCCGCCGGCGCGACCTACAATGAGCAGTTCTTC. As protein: CASSPAGATYNEQFF.

As DNA, the CDR3 is TGTGCCATCAACATGGGCCCGAACACTGAAGCTTTCTTT. Translation: CAINMGPNTEAFF. V is TRBV10-3 and J is TRBJ1-1; no definite D call. There are 13 residues in the CDR3. Between the trimmed V and J ends, which lost 7 bases and 1 base, there was a span of 10 bases. Germline values: CDR1 ENHRY, CDR2 SYGVKD.

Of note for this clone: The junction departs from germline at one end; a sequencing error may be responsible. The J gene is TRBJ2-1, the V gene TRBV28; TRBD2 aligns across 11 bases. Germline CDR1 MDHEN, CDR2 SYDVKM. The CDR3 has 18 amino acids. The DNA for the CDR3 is TGTGCCACCAGTAGACTAGCGGGGTTATTGGGGGGATACAATGAGCAGTTCTTC. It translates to CATSRLAGLLGGYNEQFF.

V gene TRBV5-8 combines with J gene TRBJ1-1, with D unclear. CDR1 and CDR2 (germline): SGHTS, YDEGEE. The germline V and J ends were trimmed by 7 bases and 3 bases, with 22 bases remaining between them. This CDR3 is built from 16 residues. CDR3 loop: CASERALGKRDTEAFF. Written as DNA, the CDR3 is TGTGCCAGCGAACGGGCCCTGGGCAAAAGGGACACTGAAGCTTTCTTT. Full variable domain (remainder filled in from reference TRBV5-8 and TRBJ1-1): EAGVTQSPTHLIKTRGQQATLRCSPISGHTSVYWYQQALGLGLQFLLWYDEGEERNRGNFPPRFSGRQFPNYSSELNVNALELEDSALYLCASERALGKRDTEAFFGQGTRLTVV.

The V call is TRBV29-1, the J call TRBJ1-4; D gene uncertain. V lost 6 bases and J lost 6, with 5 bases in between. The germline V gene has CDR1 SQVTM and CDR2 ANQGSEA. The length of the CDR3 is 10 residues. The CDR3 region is CSVFDEKLFF. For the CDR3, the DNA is TGCAGCGTATTTGATGAAAAACTGTTTTTT.

The CDR3 loop is CASSLGLAGGQETQYF. CDR3 coding DNA: TGCGCCAGCAGCTTGGGGTTAGCGGGGGGTCAAGAGACCCAGTACTTC. J is TRBJ2-5 and V is TRBV5-1; TRBD2 matches 10 bases. Trimming cost V 0 bases and J 2 bases; bases outside gene matches: 4. Germline V gene sequence: CDR1 SGHRS, CDR2 YFSETQ. This CDR3 has 16 residues.

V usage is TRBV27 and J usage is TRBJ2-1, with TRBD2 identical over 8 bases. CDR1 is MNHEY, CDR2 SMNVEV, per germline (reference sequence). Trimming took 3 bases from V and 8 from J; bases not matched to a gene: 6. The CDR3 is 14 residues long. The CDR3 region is CASSFVAGSDEQFF. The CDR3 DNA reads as TGTGCCAGCAGTTTTGTAGCGGGGAGCGATGAGCAGTTCTTC.

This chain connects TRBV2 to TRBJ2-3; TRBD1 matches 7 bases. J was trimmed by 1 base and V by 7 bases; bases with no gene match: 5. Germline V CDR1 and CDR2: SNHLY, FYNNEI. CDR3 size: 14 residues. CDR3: CASISGTGTDTQYF. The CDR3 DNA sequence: TGTGCCAGCATTTCCGGGACAGGCACAGATACGCAGTATTTT.

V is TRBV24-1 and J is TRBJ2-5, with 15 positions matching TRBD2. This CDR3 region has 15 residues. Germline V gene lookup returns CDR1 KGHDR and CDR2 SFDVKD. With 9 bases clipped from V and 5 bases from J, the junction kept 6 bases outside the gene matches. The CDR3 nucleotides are TGTGCCACCGGGACTAGCGGGGGGCCCTTTGAGACCCAGTACTTC. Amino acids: CATGTSGGPFETQYF.

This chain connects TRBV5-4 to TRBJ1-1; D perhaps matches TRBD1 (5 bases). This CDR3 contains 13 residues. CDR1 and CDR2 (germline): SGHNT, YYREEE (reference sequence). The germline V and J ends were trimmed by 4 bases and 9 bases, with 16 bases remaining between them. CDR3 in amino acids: CASSAGQGDQAFF. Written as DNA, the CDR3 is TGTGCCAGCAGCGCGGGTCAGGGTGACCAAGCTTTCTTT.

The CDR3 is CASSALPRGTDTQYF. The CDR3 nucleotides read TGTGCCAGCAGCGCACTCCCCCGGGGCACAGATACGCAGTATTTT. The rearrangement joins TRBV9 to TRBJ2-3, with D unresolved. The V gene's germline CDR1 is SGDLS and CDR2 YYNGEE. V shed 3 bases and J shed 1 base, with 12 bases lying between them. There are 15 residues in the CDR3.